This T cell receptor beta chain was identified in a study of T cell changes during pregnancy in multiple sclerosis. Per germline, CDR1 MNHNS and CDR2 SASEGT. V lost 10 bases and J 0 bases, leaving 16 bases between the germline ends. The CDR3 consists of 15 residues. This clone was found a few times. The repertoire was sequenced with immunoSEQ multiplex PCR; TCRdb's copy has only in-frame clones and lacks some. The sample records about 32,000 clones, about nine tenths being singletons. The material was CD8+ T cells from peripheral blood mononuclear cells, obtained in the first trimester of pregnancy. The clonotype comes from a female donor with multiple sclerosis, enrolled in a pregnancy study. V usage is TRBV6-1 and J usage is TRBJ1-5, with a weak D call TRBD1 (5 bases). CDR3 nucleotides: TGTGCCACCTCCTTTCTAGACAGTAGCAATCAGCCCCAGCATTTT. It codes for CATSFLDSSNQPQHF.